This is a list of T cell receptor beta chains from one sample in a study of identical twins. One entry per CDR3 protein, called by TCRdb with MiXCR from the 5' RACE reads. The data hold 500,000 to 550,000 distinct CDR3 sequences, with about a fifth observed a single time. Another study also made use of these data, one on yellow fever vaccine responses in identical twins.

Material for sequencing was CD4+ T cells sorted from blood. These receptor sequences come from a young woman in good health. Each CDR3 is given with its conserved first and last residue. A D gene is named only where the DNA matches it firmly. Expanded clones get a size class; other rows say once, few or many, or leave the size out.

V	length	D	size	J	DNA	CDR3
TRBV7-9	16	-	few	TRBJ2-3	TGTGCCAGCAGCTTAAGACGGGATCACAACACAGATACGCAGTATTTT	CASSLRRDHNTDTQYF
TRBV20-1	11	-	few	TRBJ1-2	TGCAGTGAACGGACGGGCTATGGCTACACCTTC	CSERTGYGYTF
TRBV5-1	13	TRBD2	many	TRBJ2-4	TGCGCCAGCAGCTTTGGGGGGGGGAACATTCAGTACTTC	CASSFGGGNIQYF
TRBV5-1	14	-	-	TRBJ2-3	TGCGCCAGCAGCTTGGCGTCCGGGCCGGGTACGCAGTATTTT	CASSLASGPGTQYF
TRBV5-1	11	-	-	TRBJ2-5	TGCGCCAGCGCGCAGGTGGAGACCCAGTACTTC	CASAQVETQYF
TRBV10-3	17	-	few	TRBJ2-2	TGTGCCATCAGAAATAGGGCGGGGGCCACGAACACCGGGGAGCTGTTTTTT	CAIRNRAGATNTGELFF
TRBV5-8	16	-	-	TRBJ1-4	TGTGCCAGCAGCCACGGTTGGGGGGCAACTAATGAAAAACTGTTTTTT	CASSHGWGATNEKLFF
TRBV7-3	14	TRBD1	-	TRBJ2-1	TGTGCCAGCAGCTCGGGACAGGGGGCCAATGAGCAGTTCTTC	CASSSGQGANEQFF
TRBV28	16	TRBD2	-	TRBJ2-1	TGTGCCAGCAGTTTCCCTAAGAGCGGGAGTAAGAATGAGCAGTTCTTC	CASSFPKSGSKNEQFF
TRBV6-1	14	-	-	TRBJ2-3	TGTGCCAGCAGCCTACGGCGGTACACAGATACGCAGTATTTT	CASSLRRYTDTQYF
TRBV7-6	14	-	-	TRBJ1-5	TGTGCCAGCAGCCTCGACAGCCCAAATCAGCCCCAGCATTTT	CASSLDSPNQPQHF
TRBV12-3/TRBV12-4	15	TRBD2	-	TRBJ2-7	TGTGCCAGCAGTTCCCCGGGGGGAGGGTCCTACGAGCAGTACTTC	CASSSPGGGSYEQYF
TRBV5-6	15	-	once	TRBJ2-5	TGTGCCAGCAGCTTGGGGGCAGGGCGAAGGGAGACCCAGTACTTC	CASSLGAGRRETQYF
TRBV12-3/TRBV12-4	17	TRBD1	once	TRBJ2-2	TGTGCCAGCAGGGGCAGGGGGACGTTCGCGAACACCGGGGAGCTGTTTTTT	CASRGRGTFANTGELFF
TRBV6-5	14	-	-	TRBJ1-2	TGTGCCAGCAGTTACTCTTCCCGCATCTATGGCTACACCTTC	CASSYSSRIYGYTF
TRBV6-5	17	TRBD2	few	TRBJ2-7	TGTGCCAGCAGTTACTCGCGTTATGGGCCGGGGGGTTACGAGCAGTACTTC	CASSYSRYGPGGYEQYF
TRBV5-1	15	TRBD1	-	TRBJ1-5	TGCGCCAGCAGCGCTGGGACAGATAGCAATCAGCCCCAGCATTTT	CASSAGTDSNQPQHF
TRBV6-5	15	-	-	TRBJ1-6	TGTGCCAGCAGTTCTGCAGGGAATAGGGGTTCACCCCTCCACTTT	CASSSAGNRGSPLHF
TRBV5-1	15	-	-	TRBJ1-6	TGCGCCAGCAGCTTTCTGGGAGACCAAGATTCACCCCTCCACTTT	CASSFLGDQDSPLHF
TRBV3-1	14	-	-	TRBJ2-7	TGTGCCAGCAGCCAAGGGACTTTTAAATACGAGCAGTACTTC	CASSQGTFKYEQYF
TRBV24-1	15	TRBD2	-	TRBJ2-1	TGTGCCACCAGTGTATGGCGGGGGGATCACAATGAGCAGTTCTTC	CATSVWRGDHNEQFF
TRBV6-5	15	TRBD2	-	TRBJ2-2	TGTGCCAGCAGTTTTAGCGGGGGGGGCACCGGGGAGCTGTTTTTT	CASSFSGGGTGELFF
TRBV7-6	12	-	-	TRBJ2-3	TGTGCCAGCAGCTTAGTTAAAGATACGCAGTATTTT	CASSLVKDTQYF
TRBV20-1	15	-	-	TRBJ2-6	TGCAGTGCCGAAGTTGGGATTTCTGGGGCCAACGTCCTGACTTTC	CSAEVGISGANVLTF
TRBV4-2	16	TRBD1	-	TRBJ2-7	TGTGCCAGCAGCCAAGACGTCGGGACAGTGGGGTACGAGCAGTACTTC	CASSQDVGTVGYEQYF
TRBV6-5	15	TRBD1	few	TRBJ1-5	TGTGCCAGCAGATATGGGACAGCTAGCAATCAGCCCCAGCATTTT	CASRYGTASNQPQHF
TRBV19	14	-	-	TRBJ2-4	TGTGCCAGTAGTATCGGGGCAGGAAAAAACATTCAGTACTTC	CASSIGAGKNIQYF
TRBV12-3/TRBV12-4	15	-	-	TRBJ1-6	TGTGCCAGCAAACTCGACAGGTCCGCCGAATCACCCCTCCACTTT	CASKLDRSAESPLHF
TRBV24-1	15	-	few	TRBJ2-1	TGTGCCACCAGTGCCCCCATAGGAGGCAACAATGAGCAGTTCTTC	CATSAPIGGNNEQFF
TRBV5-1	15	-	few	TRBJ2-2	TGCGCCAGCAGCCCGGACTACCCGAACACCGGGGAGCTGTTTTTT	CASSPDYPNTGELFF
TRBV7-8	18	TRBD2	-	TRBJ2-1	TGTGCCAGCAGCTTAGTTTATGAGGGGACTAGCGGGAGGAATGAGCAGTTCTTC	CASSLVYEGTSGRNEQFF
TRBV6-8	18	-	few	TRBJ2-3	TGTGCCAGCAGTTATCCAGGGATCGACTCGGTTAACACAGATACGCAGTATTTT	CASSYPGIDSVNTDTQYF
TRBV9	17	-	-	TRBJ2-6	TGTGCCAGCAGCCCCTTATGGGGCACCTCTGGGGCCAACGTCCTGACTTTC	CASSPLWGTSGANVLTF
TRBV29-1	14	TRBD2	few	TRBJ2-2	TGCAGCGTTTCAGGACTAGCGAACACCGGGGAGCTGTTTTTT	CSVSGLANTGELFF
TRBV5-1	14	-	once	TRBJ2-2	TGCGCCAGCAGCACGGACGGGAACACCGGGGAGCTGTTTTTT	CASSTDGNTGELFF
TRBV7-8	15	-	few	TRBJ1-4	TGTGCCAGCAGCTTAGGTTTCCAGGGGAATGAAAAACTGTTTTTT	CASSLGFQGNEKLFF
TRBV7-9	12	-	-	TRBJ2-1	TGTGCCAGCAGCTTAAACGCCAATGAGCAGTTCTTC	CASSLNANEQFF
TRBV2	15	TRBD2	-	TRBJ2-3	TGTGCCAGCAGCGTTACTAGCGGGGAAACAGATACGCAGTATTTT	CASSVTSGETDTQYF